This TCR beta chain was sequenced in a study of T cells in tumors and immune-related adverse events (dated by TCRdb to the early 2020s). According to the study, the label for this sample's treatment or condition signals: nivolumab (PD-1 blockade) given before sampling. The DNeasy Blood and Tissue Kit was used to extract DNA from the formalin-fixed paraffin-embedded specimens. A note on this clone: Its specific antigen is unknown. Per-nucleotide qualities are absent, and no much larger clonotype sits a single base away.

Including the terminal cysteine and phenylalanine, the CDR3 comprises 15 residues. CDR3 DNA is the only sequence kept; it has 45 bases, read in frame from the first base. CDR1 and CDR2, per the germline V gene, are MGHDK and SYGVNS. V and J are trimmed by 0 bases and 11 bases, and the gene matches miss 7 bases of the junction. The TCR beta locus was amplified and sequenced using the immunoSEQ assay, from which bulk TCR Vbeta CDR3 data were obtained. The authors' analysis ran thus. Non-productive CDR3s, sequences shorter than 7 amino acids, and those not starting with C or ending with F/W were excluded. Only specimens with at least 1000 reads were analysed, and clonotypes were defined at the amino acid level. To compute clonality, Pielou's evenness was subtracted from 1. Library sizes were equalized by abundance-weighted random subsampling with replacement, which was repeated 100 times so that 95% confidence intervals could be reported. Repertoire overlap was quantified using the Morisita overlap index, and the top 40 clones per specimen were examined for overlap with the irAE. The table was pulled from immuneACCESS by TCRdb, which kept in-frame rearrangements only. Such tables lose some clones; where checked, under half of the loss comes from unresolved V genes, and the rest has no known cause. V, J and clone size were drawn from that table, and D and trimming were deduced from the DNA. This sample lists under 10,000 clones; roughly 92% were detected once. The ten largest clones represent 2% to 2.5% of the sample.

The material was lymph node tissue, obtained from a patient treated with anti-PD-1 therapy. The origin of this receptor is a female donor with metastatic renal cell carcinoma. The rearranged segments are TRBV25-1 and TRBJ1-6; 7 nucleotides in the junction match TRBD1. CDR3 region: CASSEYEGARAPLHF. The base sequence is TGTGCCAGCAGTGAATATGAGGGGGCCAGGGCACCCCTCCACTTT.